Described below is a single T cell receptor beta chain sequence and its context. TCRdb recomputed calls from the 5' RACE reads with MiXCR, one row per CDR3 protein. The repertoire includes about 90,000 distinct CDR3 sequences, about 12% of them detected once, and around 4.3% sits in the top ten. The data originate from a study of early T cells in non-severe SARS-CoV-2 infection. Sequences were derived from whole blood, sampled at baseline. The receptor was isolated from an adult who was a healthcare worker with PCR-confirmed SARS-CoV-2 infection or an uninfected control (not recorded which).

CDR3 coding DNA: TGCAGCGTTGAAAGGGCTAGCCGAGAGACCCAGTACTTC. It codes for CSVERASRETQYF. J is TRBJ2-5 and V is TRBV29-1, with D perhaps matching TRBD2 (5 bases). From germline, CDR1 is SQVTM and CDR2 ANQGSEA. CDR3 size: 13 residues. Trimming took 2 bases from V and 4 from J, leaving 11 bases between them.